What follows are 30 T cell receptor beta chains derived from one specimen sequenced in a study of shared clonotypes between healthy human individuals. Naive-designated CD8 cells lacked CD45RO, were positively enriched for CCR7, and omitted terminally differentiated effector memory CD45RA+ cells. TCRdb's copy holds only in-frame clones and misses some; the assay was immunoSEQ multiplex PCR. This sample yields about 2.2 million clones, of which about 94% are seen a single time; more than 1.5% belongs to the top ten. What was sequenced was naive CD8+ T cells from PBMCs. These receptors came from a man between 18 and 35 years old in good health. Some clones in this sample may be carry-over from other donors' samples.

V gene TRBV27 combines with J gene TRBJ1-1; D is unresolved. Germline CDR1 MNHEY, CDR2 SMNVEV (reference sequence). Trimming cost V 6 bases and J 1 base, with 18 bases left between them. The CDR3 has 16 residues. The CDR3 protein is CASSTWPLEGNTEAFF. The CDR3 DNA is TGTGCCAGCAGCACTTGGCCCCTCGAAGGGAACACTGAAGCTTTCTTT.

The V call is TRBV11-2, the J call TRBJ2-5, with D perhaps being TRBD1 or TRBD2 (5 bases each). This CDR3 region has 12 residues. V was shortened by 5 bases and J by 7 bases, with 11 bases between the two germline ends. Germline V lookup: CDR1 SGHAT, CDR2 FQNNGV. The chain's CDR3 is CASSRGLRTQYF. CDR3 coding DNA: TGTGCCAGCAGCCGGGGCCTGAGGACCCAGTACTTC.

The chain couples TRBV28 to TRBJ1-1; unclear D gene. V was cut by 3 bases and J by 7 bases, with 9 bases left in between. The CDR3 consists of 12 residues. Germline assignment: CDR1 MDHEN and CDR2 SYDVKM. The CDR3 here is CASSFRGLEAFF. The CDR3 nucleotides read TGTGCCAGCAGTTTTAGAGGCCTTGAAGCTTTCTTT.

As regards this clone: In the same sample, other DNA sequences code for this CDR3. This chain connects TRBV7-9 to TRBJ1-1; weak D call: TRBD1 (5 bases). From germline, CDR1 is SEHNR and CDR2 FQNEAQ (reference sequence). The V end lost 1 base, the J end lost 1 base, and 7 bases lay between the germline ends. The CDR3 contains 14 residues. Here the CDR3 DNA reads TGTGCCAGCAGCTTAGGGGACGGGAACACTGAAGCTTTCTTT. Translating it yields CASSLGDGNTEAFF. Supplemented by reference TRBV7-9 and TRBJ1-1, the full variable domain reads DTGVSQNPRHKITKRGQNVTFRCDPISEHNRLYWYRQTLGQGPEFLTYFQNEAQLEKSRLLSDRFSAERPKGSFSTLEIQRTEQGDSAMYLCASSLGDGNTEAFFGQGTRLTVV.

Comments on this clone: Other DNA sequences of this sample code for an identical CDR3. CDR3 bases: TGTGCCAGCAGTTTCTACAGGGGAAATCAGCCCCAGCATTTT. Residues: CASSFYRGNQPQHF. V usage is TRBV28 and J usage is TRBJ1-5; 7 bases align to TRBD1. Unmatched junction bases numbered 3, after V lost 3 bases and J lost 4 bases. The CDR3 spans 14 residues. Germline V gene data show CDR1 as MDHEN and CDR2 as SYDVKM.

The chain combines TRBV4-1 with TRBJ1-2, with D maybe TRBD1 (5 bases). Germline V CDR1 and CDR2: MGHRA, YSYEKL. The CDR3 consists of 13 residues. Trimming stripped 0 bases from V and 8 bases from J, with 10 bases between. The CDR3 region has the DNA TGCGCCAGCAGCCAAGATGACGGGGACGGCTACACCTTC. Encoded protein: CASSQDDGDGYTF.

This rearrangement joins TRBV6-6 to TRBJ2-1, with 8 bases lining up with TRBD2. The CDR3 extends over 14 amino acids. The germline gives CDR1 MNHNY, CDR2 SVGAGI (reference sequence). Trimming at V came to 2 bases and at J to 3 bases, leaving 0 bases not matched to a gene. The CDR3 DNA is TGTGCCAGCAGTTACCGGGAGGGCTACAATGAGCAGTTCTTC. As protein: CASSYREGYNEQFF.

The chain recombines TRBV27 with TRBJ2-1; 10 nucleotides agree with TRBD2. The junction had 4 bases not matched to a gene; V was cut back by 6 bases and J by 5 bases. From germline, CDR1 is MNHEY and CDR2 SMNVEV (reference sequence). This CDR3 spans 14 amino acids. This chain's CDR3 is CASRRLAGNNEQFF. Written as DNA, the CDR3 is TGTGCCAGCAGAAGACTAGCGGGTAACAATGAGCAGTTCTTC.

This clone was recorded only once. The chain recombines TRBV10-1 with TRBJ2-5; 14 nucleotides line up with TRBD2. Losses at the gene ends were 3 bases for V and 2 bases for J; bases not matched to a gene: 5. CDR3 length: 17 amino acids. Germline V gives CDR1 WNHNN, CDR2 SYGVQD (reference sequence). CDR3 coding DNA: TGCGCCAGCAGTGAAGGGACTAGCGGGAGCCTTCAAGAGACCCAGTACTTC. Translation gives CASSEGTSGSLQETQYF.

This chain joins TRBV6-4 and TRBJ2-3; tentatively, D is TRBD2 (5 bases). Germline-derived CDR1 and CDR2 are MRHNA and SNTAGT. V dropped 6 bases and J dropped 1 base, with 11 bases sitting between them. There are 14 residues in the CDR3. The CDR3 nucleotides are TGTGCCAGCAGGGCGGGTAGAGGCACAGATACGCAGTATTTT. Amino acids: CASRAGRGTDTQYF.

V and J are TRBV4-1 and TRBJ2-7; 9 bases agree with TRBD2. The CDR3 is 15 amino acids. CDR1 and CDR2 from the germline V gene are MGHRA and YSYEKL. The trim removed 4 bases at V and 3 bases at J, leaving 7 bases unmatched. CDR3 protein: CASSPRLAGFYEQYF. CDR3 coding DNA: TGCGCCAGCAGCCCGCGCCTAGCGGGGTTCTACGAGCAGTACTTC.

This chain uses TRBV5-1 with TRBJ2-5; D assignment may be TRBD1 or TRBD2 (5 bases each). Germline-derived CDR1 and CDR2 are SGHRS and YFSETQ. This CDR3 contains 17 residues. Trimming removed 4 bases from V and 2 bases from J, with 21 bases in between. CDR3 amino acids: CASSQMGSGTEQETQYF. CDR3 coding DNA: TGCGCCAGCAGCCAAATGGGTTCCGGGACGGAGCAAGAGACCCAGTACTTC. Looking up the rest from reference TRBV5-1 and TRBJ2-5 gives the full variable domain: KAGVTQTPRYLIKTRGQQVTLSCSPISGHRSVSWYQQTPGQGLQFLFEYFSETQRNKGNFPGRFSGRQFSNSRSEMNVSTLELGDSALYLCASSQMGSGTEQETQYFGPGTRLLVL.

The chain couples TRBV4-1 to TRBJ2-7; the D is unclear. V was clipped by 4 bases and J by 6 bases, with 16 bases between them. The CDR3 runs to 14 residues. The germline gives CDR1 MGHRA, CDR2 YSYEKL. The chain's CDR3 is CASSPQPEELEQYF. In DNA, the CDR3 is TGCGCCAGCAGCCCCCAGCCCGAGGAGCTCGAGCAGTACTTC.

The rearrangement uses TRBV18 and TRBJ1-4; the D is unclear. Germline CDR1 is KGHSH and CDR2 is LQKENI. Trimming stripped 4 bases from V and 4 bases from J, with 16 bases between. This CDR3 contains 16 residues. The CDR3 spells CASSRTDPVFNEKLFF. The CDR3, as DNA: TGTGCCAGCTCACGCACGGATCCGGTATTTAATGAAAAACTGTTTTTT.

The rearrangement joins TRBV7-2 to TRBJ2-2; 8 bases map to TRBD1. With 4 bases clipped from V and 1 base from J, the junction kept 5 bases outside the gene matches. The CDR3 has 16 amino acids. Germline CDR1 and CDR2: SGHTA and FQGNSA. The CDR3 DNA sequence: TGTGCCAGCAGCTCCCGACAGGGGATGAACACCGGGGAGCTGTTTTTT. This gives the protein CASSSRQGMNTGELFF.

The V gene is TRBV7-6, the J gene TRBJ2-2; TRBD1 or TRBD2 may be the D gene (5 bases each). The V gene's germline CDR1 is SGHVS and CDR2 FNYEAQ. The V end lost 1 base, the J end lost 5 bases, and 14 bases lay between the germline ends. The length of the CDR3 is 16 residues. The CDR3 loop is CASSLEPGAATGELFF. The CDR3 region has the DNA TGTGCCAGCAGCTTAGAGCCCGGGGCAGCAACCGGGGAGCTGTTTTTT.

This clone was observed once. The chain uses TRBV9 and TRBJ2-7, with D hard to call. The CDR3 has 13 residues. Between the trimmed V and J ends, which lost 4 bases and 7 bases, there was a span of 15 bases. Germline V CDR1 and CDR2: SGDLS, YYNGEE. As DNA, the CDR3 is TGTGCCAGCAGCCCAAACGGGCCATTTGAGCAGTACTTC. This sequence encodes CASSPNGPFEQYF.

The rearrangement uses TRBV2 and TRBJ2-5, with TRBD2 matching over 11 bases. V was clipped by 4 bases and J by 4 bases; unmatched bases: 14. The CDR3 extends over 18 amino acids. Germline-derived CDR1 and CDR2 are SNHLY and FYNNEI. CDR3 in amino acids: CASSAPGLAVVNRETQYF. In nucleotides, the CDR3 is TGTGCCAGCAGTGCGCCGGGACTAGCGGTCGTAAATAGAGAGACCCAGTACTTC. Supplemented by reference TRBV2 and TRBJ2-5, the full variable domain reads EPEVTQTPSHQVTQMGQEVILRCVPISNHLYFYWYRQILGQKVEFLVSFYNNEISEKSEIFDDQFSVERPDGSNFTLKIRSTKLEDSAMYFCASSAPGLAVVNRETQYFGPGTRLLVL.

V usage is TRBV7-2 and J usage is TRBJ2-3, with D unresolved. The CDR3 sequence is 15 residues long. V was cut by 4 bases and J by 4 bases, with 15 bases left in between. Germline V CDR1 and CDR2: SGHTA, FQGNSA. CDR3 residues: CASSSPTLLADTQYF. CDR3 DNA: TGTGCCAGCAGCTCACCGACCTTGTTGGCAGATACGCAGTATTTT.

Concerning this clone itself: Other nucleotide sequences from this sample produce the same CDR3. The CDR3 is CASSLAYEQYF. The DNA of the CDR3 is TGTGCCAGCAGCTTAGCGTACGAGCAGTACTTC. The genes are TRBV11-2 and TRBJ2-7, with D unresolved. CDR3 size: 11 residues. The V end lost 1 base, the J end lost 4 bases, and 2 bases lay between the germline ends. Germline CDR1 is SGHAT and CDR2 is FQNNGV.

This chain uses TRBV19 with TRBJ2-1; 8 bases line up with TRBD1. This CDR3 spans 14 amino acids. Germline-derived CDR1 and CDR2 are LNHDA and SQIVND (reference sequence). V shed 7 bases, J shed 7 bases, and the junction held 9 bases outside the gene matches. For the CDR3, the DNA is TGTGCCAGTAATTCGAGACAGGGGTGGAATGAGCAGTTCTTC. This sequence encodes CASNSRQGWNEQFF.

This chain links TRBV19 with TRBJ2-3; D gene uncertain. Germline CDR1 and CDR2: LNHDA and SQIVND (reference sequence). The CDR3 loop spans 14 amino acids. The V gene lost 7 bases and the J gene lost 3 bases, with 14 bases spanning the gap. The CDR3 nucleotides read TGTGCCAGTAACCATCGTAGGGTAACAGATACGCAGTATTTT. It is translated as CASNHRRVTDTQYF.

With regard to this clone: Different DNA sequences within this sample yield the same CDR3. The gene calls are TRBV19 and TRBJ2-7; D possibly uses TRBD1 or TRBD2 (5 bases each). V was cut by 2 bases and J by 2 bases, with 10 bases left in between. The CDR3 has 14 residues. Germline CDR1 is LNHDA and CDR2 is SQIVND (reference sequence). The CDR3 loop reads CASSIRDGAYEQYF. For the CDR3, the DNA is TGTGCCAGTAGTATAAGGGACGGGGCCTACGAGCAGTACTTC.

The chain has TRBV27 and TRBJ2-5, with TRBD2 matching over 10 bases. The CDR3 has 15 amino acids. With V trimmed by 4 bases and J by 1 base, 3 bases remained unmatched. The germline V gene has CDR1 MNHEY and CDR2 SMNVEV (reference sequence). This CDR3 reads CASSSRTSGQETQYF. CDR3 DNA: TGTGCCAGCAGTTCTAGGACTAGCGGCCAAGAGACCCAGTACTTC.

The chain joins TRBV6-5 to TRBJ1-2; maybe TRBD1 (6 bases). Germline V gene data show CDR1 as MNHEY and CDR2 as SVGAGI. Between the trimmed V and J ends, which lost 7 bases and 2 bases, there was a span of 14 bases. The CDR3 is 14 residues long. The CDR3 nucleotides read TGTGCCAGCACCTTAACAGGGACGAACTATGGCTACACCTTC. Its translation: CASTLTGTNYGYTF.

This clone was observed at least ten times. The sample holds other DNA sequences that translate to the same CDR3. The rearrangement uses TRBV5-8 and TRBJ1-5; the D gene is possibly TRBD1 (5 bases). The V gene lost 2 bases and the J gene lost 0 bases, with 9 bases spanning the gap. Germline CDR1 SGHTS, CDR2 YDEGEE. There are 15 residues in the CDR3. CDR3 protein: CASSFQGYSNQPQHF. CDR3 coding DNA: TGTGCCAGCAGCTTCCAGGGTTATAGCAATCAGCCCCAGCATTTT. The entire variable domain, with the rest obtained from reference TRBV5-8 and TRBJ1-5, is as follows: EAGVTQSPTHLIKTRGQQATLRCSPISGHTSVYWYQQALGLGLQFLLWYDEGEERNRGNFPPRFSGRQFPNYSSELNVNALELEDSALYLCASSFQGYSNQPQHFGDGTRLSIL.

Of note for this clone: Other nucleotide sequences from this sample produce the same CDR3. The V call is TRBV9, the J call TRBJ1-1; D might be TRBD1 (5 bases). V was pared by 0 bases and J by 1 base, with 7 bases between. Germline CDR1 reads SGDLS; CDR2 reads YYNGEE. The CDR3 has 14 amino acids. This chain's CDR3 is CASSVGGRNTEAFF. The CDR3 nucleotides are TGTGCCAGCAGCGTAGGGGGGAGGAACACTGAAGCTTTCTTT. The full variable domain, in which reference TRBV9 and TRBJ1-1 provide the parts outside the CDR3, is DSGVTQTPKHLITATGQRVTLRCSPRSGDLSVYWYQQSLDQGLQFLIQYYNGEERAKGNILERFSAQQFPDLHSELNLSSLELGDSALYFCASSVGGRNTEAFFGQGTRLTVV.

The DNA for the CDR3 is TGTGCCTGGGCACCGAGTTGGGGGTACGAGCAGTACTTC. It encodes CAWAPSWGYEQYF. The chain combines TRBV30 with TRBJ2-7; D tentatively reads TRBD1 or TRBD2 (5 bases each). V lost 5 bases and J lost 4, with 15 bases in between. CDR3 length equals 13 residues. Germline V gene sequence: CDR1 GTSNPN, CDR2 SVGIG (reference sequence).

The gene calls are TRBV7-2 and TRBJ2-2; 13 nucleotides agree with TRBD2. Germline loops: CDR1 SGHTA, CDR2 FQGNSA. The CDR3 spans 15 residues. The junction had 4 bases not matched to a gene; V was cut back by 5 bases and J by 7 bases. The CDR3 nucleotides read TGTGCCAGCAGCCCCCGGACTAGCGGGGGCGGGGAGCTGTTTTTT. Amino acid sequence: CASSPRTSGGGELFF.

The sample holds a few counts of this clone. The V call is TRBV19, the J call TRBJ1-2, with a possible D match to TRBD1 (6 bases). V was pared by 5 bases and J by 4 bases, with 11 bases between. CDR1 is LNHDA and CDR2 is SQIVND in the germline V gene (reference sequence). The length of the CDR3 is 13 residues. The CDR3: CASSPQGRYGYTF. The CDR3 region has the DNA TGTGCCAGTAGTCCCCAGGGGCGCTATGGCTACACCTTC. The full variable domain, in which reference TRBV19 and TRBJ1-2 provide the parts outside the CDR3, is DGGITQSPKYLFRKEGQNVTLSCEQNLNHDAMYWYRQDPGQGLRLIYYSQIVNDFQKGDIAEGYSVSREKKESFPLTVTSAQKNPTAFYLCASSPQGRYGYTFGSGTRLTVV.